These T cell receptor beta chains were read from a single sample in a study of naive and memory T cell subsets. Via MiXCR, TCRdb re-called the UMI-ligation and nested PCR reads, giving one row per CDR3 protein. The sample holds about 90,000 distinct CDR3 sequences, roughly 7.3% seen once. Material: central memory CD4+ T cells from blood. The origin of the receptors is a human donor in good health. Both conserved end residues are part of each CDR3. Fields, in order: CDR3 protein, V gene.

cdr3_aa: CSASPGQGREKLFF
v_call: TRBV20-1

cdr3_aa: CASSLTGGAGTEAFF
v_call: TRBV7-3

cdr3_aa: CASRLARLNEQFF
v_call: TRBV2

cdr3_aa: CASSSAARYEQYF
v_call: TRBV7-2

cdr3_aa: CASSYGSDPQYF
v_call: TRBV6-6

cdr3_aa: CASSLASGMVGETQYF
v_call: TRBV3-1

cdr3_aa: CAIVRTGGFPNYGYTF
v_call: TRBV28

cdr3_aa: CASSVGGAKADTQYF
v_call: TRBV9

cdr3_aa: CASSYSGRNNSPLHF
v_call: TRBV6-5

cdr3_aa: CASSPVVSGNTIYF
v_call: TRBV18

cdr3_aa: CASSHSGRAHNEQFF
v_call: TRBV7-2

cdr3_aa: CASSYGYGYTF
v_call: TRBV6-2/TRBV6-3

cdr3_aa: CASSPSYLTEAFF
v_call: TRBV12-3/TRBV12-4

cdr3_aa: CASSYAAKLAKNIQYF
v_call: TRBV6-2/TRBV6-3

cdr3_aa: CASITGELRGYTF
v_call: TRBV5-6

cdr3_aa: CASKVSGRENTEAFF
v_call: TRBV19

cdr3_aa: CASSPQGRTYGYTF
v_call: TRBV7-2

cdr3_aa: CASNRGRGGTEGTEAFF
v_call: TRBV5-1

cdr3_aa: CASRGLSLGYTF
v_call: TRBV25-1

cdr3_aa: CASSQSRQGDYGYTF
v_call: TRBV4-3

cdr3_aa: CSAVEPSSYEQYF
v_call: TRBV29-1

cdr3_aa: CASSQELTGEGTEAFF
v_call: TRBV4-3

cdr3_aa: CASSSGTSGVFF
v_call: TRBV7-6

cdr3_aa: CSARAGTGGQPQHF
v_call: TRBV20-1

cdr3_aa: CASSYLGRNQPQHF
v_call: TRBV6-5

cdr3_aa: CSARAFDGGGNEQFF
v_call: TRBV20-1

cdr3_aa: CASSLNLGGYRNTEAFF
v_call: TRBV7-2

cdr3_aa: CSAGGRTGDTQYF
v_call: TRBV20-1